This T cell receptor beta chain was documented in a study of cytomegalovirus exposure and HLA in healthy donors. Study-wide results and caveats: In a later analysis, TCR beta V- and J-gene trimming was associated with a missense DCLRE1C variant. In a later analysis, specific HLA alleles were associated with approximately 17,000 TCR beta sequences at a 0.05 false discovery rate.

As concerns this clone: Its antigen is currently unknown.

PCR employed 60 Vbeta and 13 Jbeta primers. Clones were read by immunoSEQ multiplex PCR, and TCRdb kept only the in-frame ones, dropping some. The data hold roughly 55,000 clones, with about three quarters observed a single time. Germline lookup yields CDR1 SGHTS and CDR2 YDEGEE. V shed 0 bases and J shed 2 bases, with 8 bases lying between them. The CDR3 has 14 residues. The specimen sequenced was PBMCs. J is TRBJ1-2 and V is TRBV5-8; D is undetermined. This clonotype was sampled from a female donor in good health and CMV-seronegative. The CDR3 bases are TGTGCCAGCAGCTTGGCTGGAGAGAACTATGGCTACACCTTC. This encodes CASSLAGENYGYTF.